This T cell receptor (beta chain) was captured in a study of shared clonotypes between healthy human individuals. This table comes from immunoSEQ multiplex PCR, and its TCRdb copy is limited to in-frame clones, with some not included. The sample carries 1.6 million or so clones, roughly 95% recorded once. The study separated CD4+ cells into CD45RA+ naive and CD45RA-negative memory subsets. J was trimmed by 8 bases and V by 10 bases; bases with no gene match: 20. The CDR3 has 18 amino acids. CDR1 is MNHGY and CDR2 is SVAAGI in the germline V gene. The source of this sequence is a man aged 25 to 40 in good health. The chain uses TRBV6-9 and TRBJ2-2; 12 bases fit TRBD2. The sequencing input was naive CD4+ T cells sorted from blood. The subset here: CD45RA+ positively selected. CDR3 in amino acids: CAKTGGLAGPMAGGELFF. CDR3 sequence (DNA): TGTGCCAAAACGGGAGGACTAGCGGGGCCTATGGCTGGTGGGGAGCTGTTTTTT.